A single sample gave rise to the 19 T cell receptor beta chains below, sequenced in a study of neoadjuvant nivolumab and ipilimumab in lung cancer. The protocol was immunoSEQ multiplex PCR, while the TCRdb copy is restricted to in-frame clones and leaves out a portion. The sample shows several thousand clones, under 90% of them seen only once. Sequenced material: tumor tissue, taken after neoadjuvant nivolumab, alone or with ipilimumab, at or shortly before surgery. The receptors here all came from an adult with non-small cell lung cancer.

The rearrangement joins TRBV30 to TRBJ1-2; 8 bases align to TRBD1. The CDR3 extends over 13 amino acids. Germline V gene sequence: CDR1 GTSNPN, CDR2 SVGIG (reference sequence). The J segment lost 8 bases and the V segment lost 3 bases, leaving 8 bases of the junction unmatched. The CDR3 protein is CAWRETGVPGYTF. CDR3 nucleotides: TGTGCCTGGAGGGAGACAGGGGTTCCCGGCTACACCTTC.

Judged by abundance, this clone is medium-sized. V usage is TRBV18 and J usage is TRBJ1-6; D might be TRBD1 (6 bases). The CDR3 has 14 residues. V was shortened by 2 bases and J by 9 bases, with 11 bases between the two germline ends. CDR1 and CDR2 from the germline V gene are KGHSH and LQKENI. This CDR3 is CASSPADRSSPLHF. Here the CDR3 DNA reads TGTGCCAGCTCACCAGCCGACAGGTCTTCACCCCTCCACTTT.

This clone was observed a single time. This chain links TRBV5-6 with TRBJ2-1; D gene uncertain. Trimming pared 2 bases from V and 4 bases from J, leaving 13 bases between. The CDR3 runs to 15 residues. Germline values: CDR1 SGHDT, CDR2 YYEEEE. The CDR3 spells CASSFVGRGYNEQFF. CDR3 nucleotides: TGTGCCAGCAGCTTCGTGGGCCGAGGTTACAATGAGCAGTTCTTC.

V and J are TRBV5-6 and TRBJ2-1; tentatively, D is TRBD2 (6 bases). The CDR3 has 15 residues. Germline V lookup: CDR1 SGHDT, CDR2 YYEEEE. Trimming removed 3 bases from V and 7 bases from J, with 17 bases in between. The CDR3 DNA sequence: TGTGCCAGCAGCTCACTTACGGGTGCGGGGAATGAGCAGTTCTTC. Protein product: CASSSLTGAGNEQFF.

The CDR3 loop is CASSPLTSSYNEQFF. In nucleotides, the CDR3 is TGCGCCAGCAGCCCCTTAACAAGCTCCTACAATGAGCAGTTCTTC. The genes are TRBV5-1 and TRBJ2-1; D not resolved. Germline V gene lookup returns CDR1 SGHRS and CDR2 YFSETQ. V gave up 4 bases and J gave up 0 bases, with 11 bases separating them. CDR3 length: 15 residues.

This clone was counted a single time. The chain has TRBV19 and TRBJ1-2; D possibly corresponds to TRBD1 (5 bases). The CDR3 has 17 amino acids. V was clipped by 5 bases and J by 6 bases, with 25 bases between them. Germline V lookup: CDR1 LNHDA, CDR2 SQIVND (reference sequence). The CDR3 is CASSPRDGSLSGHGYTF. The CDR3 bases are TGTGCCAGTAGTCCCCGGGACGGCTCACTCTCCGGCCATGGCTACACCTTC.

V gene TRBV6-5 combines with J gene TRBJ1-6; no firm D call. The CDR3 spans 15 residues. Germline V CDR1 and CDR2: MNHEY, SVGAGI. V lost 5 bases to trimming and J lost 5 bases, with 13 bases between them. CDR3 region: CASSRVHGNNSPLHF. DNA for the CDR3: TGTGCCAGCAGTCGCGTACACGGTAATAATTCACCCCTCCACTTT.

The chain employs TRBV6-5 and TRBJ2-1; tentative D call: TRBD1 (5 bases). This CDR3 region has 13 residues. CDR1 is MNHEY, CDR2 SVGAGI, per germline. Trimming removed 0 bases at V and 9 bases at J, with 9 bases between. The DNA for the CDR3 is TGTGCCAGCAGTTACTCAGCAGGGCTTGAGCAGTTCTTC. Residues: CASSYSAGLEQFF.

V gene TRBV5-6 combines with J gene TRBJ2-5; D is unresolved. The V end lost 6 bases, the J end lost 4 bases, and 10 bases lay between the germline ends. The CDR3 extends over 12 amino acids. Germline assignment: CDR1 SGHDT and CDR2 YYEEEE. In DNA form, the CDR3 reads TGTGCCAGCATGGGGTTAGCAGAGACCCAGTACTTC. It yields the protein CASMGLAETQYF.

The chain links TRBV5-4 to TRBJ1-3, with unresolved D. Germline CDR1 reads SGHNT; CDR2 reads YYREEE (reference sequence). V gave up 0 bases and J gave up 0 bases, with 16 bases separating them. The CDR3 is 18 amino acids. CDR3 region: CASSLGVRALSSGNTIYF. The CDR3 nucleotides read TGTGCCAGCAGCTTGGGCGTGCGGGCTCTTAGCTCTGGAAACACCATATATTTT.

In DNA, the CDR3 is TGCAGCGCCGGCGCATCCCCCGACACTGAAGCTTTCTTT. Amino acids: CSAGASPDTEAFF. The rearrangement joins TRBV29-1 to TRBJ1-1; D unclear. The V and J ends lost 7 bases and 3 bases respectively, with 15 bases between them. CDR1 SQVTM and CDR2 ANQGSEA come from the germline V gene. The CDR3 totals 13 residues.

This sequence joins TRBV9 and TRBJ2-1; 10 bases match TRBD1. The germline V gene encodes CDR1 SGDLS and CDR2 YYNGEE. The length of the CDR3 is 19 residues. V lost 0 bases and J lost 7; bases outside the gene matches: 16. CDR3 sequence: CASSVAGTGEAGAGNEQFF. The DNA for the CDR3 is TGTGCCAGCAGCGTAGCGGGGACAGGGGAAGCGGGAGCGGGTAATGAGCAGTTCTTC. Looking up the rest from reference TRBV9 and TRBJ2-1 gives the full variable domain: DSGVTQTPKHLITATGQRVTLRCSPRSGDLSVYWYQQSLDQGLQFLIQYYNGEERAKGNILERFSAQQFPDLHSELNLSSLELGDSALYFCASSVAGTGEAGAGNEQFFGPGTRLTVL.

The chain has TRBV5-1 and TRBJ2-2, with D possibly being TRBD1 (5 bases). Per the germline V gene, CDR1 is SGHRS and CDR2 is YFSETQ. This CDR3 contains 14 residues. V shed 6 bases and J shed 0 bases, with 9 bases lying between them. In nucleotides, the CDR3 is TGCGCCAGCAAGTGGACACCGAACACCGGGGAGCTGTTTTTT. It codes for CASKWTPNTGELFF.

The chain recombines TRBV6-1 with TRBJ1-1; D is unresolved. Germline values: CDR1 MNHNS, CDR2 SASEGT. This CDR3 comprises 14 residues. The V gene lost 10 bases and the J gene lost 3 bases, with 18 bases spanning the gap. As DNA, the CDR3 is TGTGCCACCCTAAACGTTCGGTTCGACACTGAAGCTTTCTTT. Protein: CATLNVRFDTEAFF.

The CDR3 nucleotides are TGTGCCAGCTCACCGGGTATGACGGGGACAGGGGGTGATGAGCAGTTCTTC. This codes for CASSPGMTGTGGDEQFF. This sequence joins TRBV18 and TRBJ2-1; 11 positions match TRBD1. Germline lookup yields CDR1 KGHSH and CDR2 LQKENI. This CDR3 comprises 17 residues. V lost 3 bases to trimming and J lost 8 bases; unmatched junction nucleotides: 12.

The rearrangement links TRBV6-1 to TRBJ1-6; D gene unclear. In germline, CDR1 is MNHNS, CDR2 SASEGT. This CDR3 is built from 16 residues. V dropped 3 bases and J dropped 11 bases, with 20 bases sitting between them. CDR3 DNA: TGTGCCAGCAGTGACACGGGATTCGCCAAAAGTGCACCCCTCCACTTT. Translation gives CASSDTGFAKSAPLHF.

The chain is built from TRBV9 and TRBJ2-7, with D possibly matching TRBD1 (7 bases). CDR3 size: 15 residues. V was pared by 0 bases and J by 5 bases, with 15 bases between. The germline gives CDR1 SGDLS, CDR2 YYNGEE. The CDR3 nucleotides are TGTGCCAGCAGCGTAGAGCAGGGGGACTGGAACGAGCAGTACTTC. Protein: CASSVEQGDWNEQYF. The full variable domain, completed using reference TRBV9 and TRBJ2-7, is DSGVTQTPKHLITATGQRVTLRCSPRSGDLSVYWYQQSLDQGLQFLIQYYNGEERAKGNILERFSAQQFPDLHSELNLSSLELGDSALYFCASSVEQGDWNEQYFGPGTRLTVT.

V and J are TRBV6-1 and TRBJ2-7, with D maybe TRBD2 (6 bases). The CDR3 extends over 14 amino acids. The V gene lost 4 bases and the J gene lost 0 bases, with 10 bases spanning the gap. CDR1 and CDR2 from the germline V gene are MNHNS and SASEGT. CDR3 protein: CASSGRGVSYEQYF. As DNA, the CDR3 is TGTGCCAGCAGTGGGAGGGGTGTCTCCTACGAGCAGTACTTC.

The table lists this clone with a few counts. V is TRBV7-3 and J is TRBJ1-6; D unclear. CDR3 size: 15 residues. CDR1 SGHTA and CDR2 FQGTGA come from the germline V gene. V was clipped by 0 bases and J by 10 bases, with 13 bases between them. Written as DNA, the CDR3 is TGTGCCAGCAGCTTAACAGGGTCGAGTTACTCACCCCTCCACTTT. Translated: CASSLTGSSYSPLHF. Filled out from reference TRBV7-3 and TRBJ1-6, the complete variable domain reads GAGVSQTPSNKVTEKGKYVELRCDPISGHTALYWYRQSLGQGPEFLIYFQGTGAADDSGLPNDRFFAVRPEGSVSTLKIQRTERGDSAVYLCASSLTGSSYSPLHFGNGTRLTVT.